This T cell receptor beta chain was identified during a study of human T cells and chemical hapten exposure. This clonotype has just a few counts. TCRdb redid the calling of the RACE reads with MiXCR, one entry per CDR3 protein. The sample has tens of thousands of distinct CDR3 sequences; roughly a tenth are singletons. As to time point: patch test 1, 2 weeks after DPC sensitization. Specified treatment: therapeutic diphenylcyclopropenone sensitization with weekly scalp DPC. The CDR3 loop spans 16 amino acids. Germline V CDR1 and CDR2: SGHAT, FQNNGV. V shed 8 bases and J 4 bases; nucleotides not matched to a gene: 7.

The sample consisted of whole blood, taken in connection with sensitization to the hapten diphenylcyclopropenone (DPC). The rearrangement links TRBV11-2 to TRBJ2-3; 15 bases map to TRBD2. This receptor was identified in a man aged 35 to 55 with alopecia areata. Some clones in this sample may be carry-over from other donors' samples. The CDR3 DNA sequence: TGTGCCAGCCGCCGGACTAGCGGGAGGGCACCAGATACGCAGTATTTT. The encoded protein is CASRRTSGRAPDTQYF.